This TCR beta chain was obtained from a study of cytomegalovirus exposure and HLA in healthy donors (dated by TCRdb to about 2017). With regard to the full study: The 500 to 700 repertoires of the first cohort and the 120 validation repertoires were produced on the same platform, according to a later analysis. The study aimed to test whether cataloging public T cell receptors could reveal signatures of past pathogen exposure. Besides the first cohort of roughly 700 subjects, a separate validation cohort made up of 120 or so different subjects was used. The study combined high-throughput TCR immunosequencing, statistical association of individual TCRs with disease status, and machine learning to predict cytomegalovirus infection status.

As concerns this clone: It has no known antigen specificity. There are no base qualities to consult, and no much larger clone falls within one base.

The donors belonged to the validation cohort of over a hundred subjects, which was separate from the roughly 670-subject first cohort. The full study reports these points: Subsequent analysis determined that TCRs grouped into clusters in the first cohort also showed a tendency toward co-occurrence across the roughly 110 validation repertoires, and 85% to 95% of cluster scores exceeded 0. All 120 or so repertoires were used to score co-occurrence in the validation cohort in a later analysis, because that analysis had no HLA typing for the cohort. Most TCR sequences were observed very rarely across donors, whereas some public TCRs were present in many individuals. According to the authors, the approach could potentially be generalized to other disease states and immunological phenotypes. In the study, 150 to 200 TCR beta chains were listed as associated with cytomegalovirus. In vitro tests confirmed that a few of the cytomegalovirus-associated TCR beta chains recognize cytomegalovirus antigens. Cytomegalovirus status was reported to be diagnosed by the classifier with high specificity and sensitivity in both the original and validation cohorts.

The receptor library was made with the immunoSEQ multiplex PCR assay. Turning to the authors' computational methods: To diagnose cytomegalovirus status from the catalog of TCR beta chain sequences, a statistical classification framework was built. TCRdb obtained this table from immuneACCESS and retained in-frame rearrangements with V and J assigned. These tables miss some clones; where compared with another copy, unresolved V genes account for less than half of the shortfall, and the remainder is unexplained. D and trimming come from the DNA, and the V and J calls and clone size come from that table. This sample is represented by 120,000 or so clones; about 82% of them were singletons. Together, the top ten hold around 5.1% of the sample. According to the germline V gene, CDR1 reads SGDLS and CDR2 reads YYNGEE. Trimming leaves V shorter by 3 bases and J shorter by 3 bases, with the junction holding 6 bases beyond the gene matches. The CDR3 contains 15 residues, cysteine and phenylalanine counted. The kept DNA is CDR3 alone, 45 bases in frame from the first base.

The sequencing sample was made of PBMCs. The sequence is built from TRBV9 and TRBJ2-7; a stretch of 10 junction bases matches TRBD1. This receptor was taken from a man aged 18-30 years in good health and CMV-seronegative. The CDR3 amino acid sequence is: CASSAAGTGDYEQYF. At the DNA level, the sequence is TGTGCCAGCAGCGCCGCCGGGACAGGGGACTACGAGCAGTACTTC.